This passage covers 11 T cell receptor beta chains from one sample sequenced in a study of cytomegalovirus exposure and HLA in healthy donors (dated by TCRdb to 2015 to 2018). Library preparation employed the immunoSEQ multiplex PCR assay. A mixture of 60 forward primers for TCR Vbeta segments and 13 reverse primers for TCR Jbeta segments was used in the multiplex PCR. The table comes from immuneACCESS by way of TCRdb, which keeps in-frame sequences with V and J called. Part of the clones is missing from these tables; in studies checked, under half for an unresolved V gene and the rest for unknown reasons. The sample's records list just over 200,000 clones. Of the sample, about 1% falls within the top ten clones. The sequencing input was PBMCs. The receptors here all came from a girl aged 2 to 9 in good health and CMV-seropositive.

J is TRBJ2-7 and V is TRBV28, with D perhaps TRBD1 (6 bases). The V and J ends lost 8 bases and 2 bases respectively, with 19 bases between them. Germline loops: CDR1 MDHEN, CDR2 SYDVKM. This CDR3 region has 15 residues. The CDR3 here is CASHRAMIQTYEQYF. The CDR3 nucleotides read TGTGCCAGCCACAGGGCGATGATTCAAACCTACGAGCAGTACTTC.

The chain recombines TRBV19 with TRBJ1-1; D is perhaps TRBD1 (6 bases). This CDR3 has 16 residues. Trimming left V 7 bases short and J 1 base short, with 19 bases between. Germline V gives CDR1 LNHDA, CDR2 SQIVND (reference sequence). The CDR3 spells CASTLPRGGRNTEAFF. The DNA of the CDR3 is TGTGCCAGTACCCTCCCCAGGGGCGGACGGAACACTGAAGCTTTCTTT.

This rearrangement joins TRBV2 to TRBJ1-4; 7 bases line up with TRBD1. This CDR3 is built from 14 residues. Germline trimming cut 6 bases from V and 8 bases from J; bases unmatched to any gene: 9. The germline CDR1 and CDR2 sequences are SNHLY and FYNNEI. In DNA, the CDR3 is TGTGCCAGCAGCCAGGGACAGCGACGAGAAAAACTGTTTTTT. It codes for CASSQGQRREKLFF. The full variable domain, rest sourced from reference TRBV2 and TRBJ1-4, is EPEVTQTPSHQVTQMGQEVILRCVPISNHLYFYWYRQILGQKVEFLVSFYNNEISEKSEIFDDQFSVERPDGSNFTLKIRSTKLEDSAMYFCASSQGQRREKLFFGSGTQLSVL.

J is TRBJ2-7 and V is TRBV6-1; 10 nucleotides align to TRBD2. Germline loops: CDR1 MNHNS, CDR2 SASEGT. The CDR3 sequence is 15 residues long. Losses at the gene ends were 4 bases for V and 2 bases for J; bases not matched to a gene: 5. The CDR3 reads CASSVSTSGAYEQYF. CDR3 bases: TGTGCCAGCAGTGTCTCAACTAGCGGGGCCTACGAGCAGTACTTC.

The V and J genes are TRBV11-2 and TRBJ1-1; 7 bases align to TRBD1. This CDR3 is built from 11 residues. Germline V CDR1 and CDR2: SGHAT, FQNNGV. Germline trimming cut 2 bases from V and 11 bases from J; bases unmatched to any gene: 2. CDR3 amino acids: CASSLNRGAFF. The DNA of the CDR3 is TGTGCCAGCAGCTTAAACAGGGGTGCTTTCTTT.

This chain links TRBV5-1 with TRBJ1-6, with D maybe TRBD1 (6 bases). V was clipped by 3 bases and J by 10 bases, with 17 bases between them. This CDR3 comprises 15 residues. Germline lookup yields CDR1 SGHRS and CDR2 YFSETQ. The CDR3 region has the DNA TGCGCCAGCAGCTCGGTCGGGGGGGCAGGATCACCCCTCCACTTT. This translates into CASSSVGGAGSPLHF.

This chain uses TRBV10-2 with TRBJ2-5; possibly TRBD1 for D (6 bases). This CDR3 is 13 amino acids long. V was shortened by 10 bases and J by 3 bases, with 15 bases between the two germline ends. From germline, CDR1 is WSHSY and CDR2 SAAADI. The CDR3 protein is CATADRPKETQYF. DNA of the CDR3: TGCGCCACCGCTGACAGGCCCAAAGAGACCCAGTACTTC.

The chain links TRBV29-1 to TRBJ2-7, with D perhaps TRBD1 (5 bases). With 6 bases removed from V and 7 bases from J, the gap between germline ends came to 16 bases. In germline, CDR1 is SQVTM, CDR2 ANQGSEA. The CDR3 length is 12 residues. The CDR3 reads CSVPTEMGEQYF. The CDR3 DNA follows: TGCAGCGTACCGACAGAGATGGGGGAGCAGTACTTC.

This rearrangement joins TRBV28 to TRBJ2-7; TRBD2 matches 13 bases. This CDR3 is built from 19 residues. CDR1 MDHEN and CDR2 SYDVKM come from the germline V gene. Trimming removed 3 bases from V and 3 bases from J; junction bases left unmatched: 14. This chain's CDR3 is CASSFPTSGRLLSVYEQYF. CDR3 bases: TGTGCCAGCAGTTTCCCGACTAGCGGGAGGCTCCTTTCTGTCTACGAGCAGTACTTC.

V gene TRBV19 combines with J gene TRBJ2-1; 9 bases map to TRBD2. There are 16 residues in the CDR3. Germline CDR1 LNHDA, CDR2 SQIVND (reference sequence). The trim removed 5 bases at V and 8 bases at J, leaving 13 bases unmatched. The CDR3 DNA is TGTGCCAGTAGTGCAAGACTAGCGGTTCCAAGCGATGAGCAGTTCTTC. Translation: CASSARLAVPSDEQFF.

Concerning this clone: One end of the junction does not line up with germline, which may come from a read error. The genes are TRBV7-7 and TRBJ1-1; TRBD1 matches 8 bases. CDR3 size: 15 residues. The germline gives CDR1 SSHAT, CDR2 FNYEAQ (reference sequence). CDR3 nucleotides: TGTGCTAGCAGCTTAGCCCCCCAGGGGGCTTTAAAAGCTTTCTTT. Protein: CASSLAPQGALKAFF.